The clone carrying this TCR beta chain was counted between two and nine times. As yet, its antigen is unknown. V was clipped by 1 base and J by 2 bases, with 17 bases between them. Germline CDR1 reads SEHNR; CDR2 reads FQNEAQ (reference sequence). CDR3 size: 18 residues. The TCR alpha and TCR beta cDNA libraries, bearing sample barcodes and UMIs, were generated by 5'RACE using constant-segment primers. TCRdb reanalysed the 5' RACE reads using MiXCR and keeps one entry per CDR3 protein. This sample carries 470,000 or so distinct CDR3 sequences, roughly 23% of them seen once, and the ten largest clones take about an eighth. The data belong to a study of T-cell memory formation after mild COVID-19. Study context: The TCR clusters were mostly specific to one donor. Findings and caveats of the study: CD4+ clones that contracted lay mainly in CM and EM; CD8+ ones lay in EMRA. There were some responding clones in pre-infection memory, which suggested that cross-reactive memory had joined.

The chain employs TRBV7-9 and TRBJ2-2, with D possibly being TRBD1 or TRBD2 (5 bases each). The sample comprised PBMCs or a T cell subset sorted from them (not recorded which). The source is an adult woman who had mild COVID-19 (a few samples of this study predate the infection). Cell type and time point are not known. The CDR3 DNA reads as TGTGCCAGCAGCTTAGTACTAGTCTTCGGGACCAACACCGGGGAGCTGTTTTTT. Translation gives CASSLVLVFGTNTGELFF.